One and the same sample provided the 2 T cell receptor beta chains below, sequenced in a study of blood T cell repertoires in COVID-19. Generated by immunoSEQ multiplex PCR, the TCRdb table keeps only in-frame clones and is missing some. This sample has around 260,000 clones; about four fifths occur once, and the top ten carry roughly a tenth. The sample taken for sequencing was peripheral blood. The receptor source for this set is a woman in her forties or fifties who had recovered from COVID-19.

The chain links TRBV20-1 to TRBJ2-3; no firm D call. V lost 3 bases to trimming and J lost 6 bases, with 13 bases between them. The CDR3 has 13 residues. In germline, CDR1 is DFQATT, CDR2 SNEGSKA (reference sequence). The CDR3 spells CSASRSIRDTQYF. Written as DNA, the CDR3 is TGCAGTGCTAGTAGGAGTATTAGGGATACGCAGTATTTT.

The CDR3 loop reads CASSQDRPGGNEKLFF. The CDR3 DNA is TGCGCCAGCAGCCAAGATCGGCCGGGGGGCAATGAAAAACTGTTTTTT. The chain employs TRBV4-3 and TRBJ1-4; weak D call: TRBD1 (6 bases). Germline V gives CDR1 LGHNA, CDR2 YSLEER. Trimming removed 0 bases at V and 5 bases at J, with 13 bases between. The CDR3 has 16 residues.